This TCR beta chain was obtained from a study of post-analysis software for immune sequencing data. Study results and caveats: Under the F measure, samples that were prepared in one batch clustered strongly together. There was significantly lower normalized Chao1 diversity in multiple sclerosis patients than in controls. Roughly 5 TRBV segments (TRBV5-6, TRBV5-1 and TRBV20-1 among them) occurred more frequently in patients than in controls.

Trimming stripped 3 bases from V and 1 base from J, with 19 bases between. This CDR3 is built from 18 residues. Unique molecular identifiers tagged the TCR beta cDNA libraries. TCRdb re-called the PCR reads through MiXCR, storing one row per CDR3 protein. The sample shows 700,000 to 800,000 distinct CDR3 sequences, 25% to 30% of them seen only once. This clonotype was seen only a few times. Its specificity is unknown. The rearrangement joins TRBV12-3 or TRBV12-4 to TRBJ1-5, with D possibly being TRBD1 (6 bases). The sample comprised blood. The clonotype was recovered from a girl aged 5 to 17 with multiple sclerosis. In DNA, the CDR3 is TGTGCCAGCAGTTTTAAGGGCAGGGGACTTTTGAGCAATCAGCCCCAGCATTTT. This encodes CASSFKGRGLLSNQPQHF.